The TCR beta chain described here comes from a study of T-cell reconstitution after alpha-beta-depleted transplantation in children. Study observations and caveats: Among T cells one year after transplant, newly produced cells accounted for most counts and diversity. Diversity of TCRbeta at day 60 was high in some patients, arising from surviving recipient T cells and thymic progenitors.

During its preparation, the TCRbeta library received unique molecular identifiers. TCRdb passed the PCR reads through MiXCR, listing each CDR3 protein once. Of around 270,000 distinct CDR3 sequences in the sample, approximately 7.3% are singletons; the top ten hold 9.1%. This clonotype was counted ten times or more. Its target is unknown. V dropped 4 bases and J dropped 4; count of bases not matched to a gene: 14. Germline V gives CDR1 SQVTM, CDR2 ANQGSEA. The CDR3 is made up of 16 amino acids. Source: peripheral blood, taken 360 days after TCRalphabeta/CD19-depleted stem cell transplant. The clonotype was recovered from a female patient aged 2-9 years who had a stem cell transplant for Fanconi anemia, so the T cells may come from the graft donor. J is TRBJ2-7 and V is TRBV29-1; 9 bases fit TRBD2. The CDR3 spells CSVVELGGRGAYEQYF. CDR3 DNA sequence: TGCAGCGTTGTTGAGCTAGGCGGGAGGGGTGCGTACGAGCAGTACTTC.